This is a list of T cell receptor beta chains from one sample in a study of blood T cell repertoires in COVID-19. Produced via immunoSEQ multiplex PCR; TCRdb's table is partial and in-frame only. In the table there are about 160,000 clones, approximately 90% of which are singletons. Sequencing was carried out using peripheral blood. Receptors were obtained from a man aged 25 to 40 with COVID-19, enrolled during active disease. The CDR3 runs from the conserved cysteine through the conserved F or W. The D gene is left open where the match is weak. Clone size is not always given. Where it is, it says once, few, many or a class for expanded clones.

CDR3 DNA: TGTGCCAGCAGCTTAGCAGAGGGTCAGCCCCAGCATTTT
CDR3 protein: CASSLAEGQPQHF
clone size: once
D gene: .
V gene: TRBV7-2
J gene: TRBJ1-5

CDR3 DNA: TGTGCCAGCAGTTCCCGGACTGTGAACACCGGGGAGCTGTTTTTT
CDR3 protein: CASSSRTVNTGELFF
clone size: .
D gene: .
V gene: TRBV28
J gene: TRBJ2-2

CDR3 DNA: TGTGCCAGCAGTTCCCCGGGGAGCGGAGAGGTTCAGCCCCAGCATTTT
CDR3 protein: CASSSPGSGEVQPQHF
clone size: .
D gene: .
V gene: TRBV28
J gene: TRBJ1-5

CDR3 DNA: TGTGCCCCTCGGGACAGGAGTATTAACTATGGCTACACCTTC
CDR3 protein: CAPRDRSINYGYTF
clone size: .
D gene: TRBD1
V gene: TRBV24-1
J gene: TRBJ1-2

CDR3 DNA: TGCGCCAGCAGCTTAGACAGGGCCCACTACAATGAGCAGTTCTTC
CDR3 protein: CASSLDRAHYNEQFF
clone size: .
D gene: TRBD1
V gene: TRBV5-1
J gene: TRBJ2-1

CDR3 DNA: TGTGCCAGCAGGGAAACAGGGGGAGCCAGCCACGAGCAGTACTTC
CDR3 protein: CASRETGGASHEQYF
clone size: .
D gene: TRBD1
V gene: TRBV7-6
J gene: TRBJ2-7

CDR3 DNA: TGTGCCACCAGTGAGACAGGGGCAGGGAGCCCCTACGAGCAGTACTTC
CDR3 protein: CATSETGAGSPYEQYF
clone size: .
D gene: TRBD1
V gene: TRBV24-1
J gene: TRBJ2-7

CDR3 DNA: TGTGCCAGTAGCGCAGGGGGCTTCACTGAAGCTTTCTTT
CDR3 protein: CASSAGGFTEAFF
clone size: .
D gene: TRBD1
V gene: TRBV19
J gene: TRBJ1-1

CDR3 DNA: TGTGCCAGCAGCTTCCACCCGGGACTAGCGGTAAAGGTCACAGATACGCAGTATTTT
CDR3 protein: CASSFHPGLAVKVTDTQYF
clone size: .
D gene: TRBD2
V gene: TRBV7-3
J gene: TRBJ2-3

CDR3 DNA: TGTGCCAGCAGCTTAGGACAGGGAGTCTCTGGAAACACCATATATTTT
CDR3 protein: CASSLGQGVSGNTIYF
clone size: .
D gene: TRBD1
V gene: TRBV11-2
J gene: TRBJ1-3

CDR3 DNA: TGTGCCAGCAGTTTGGACAGGACCTACGAGCAGTACTTC
CDR3 protein: CASSLDRTYEQYF
clone size: .
D gene: TRBD1
V gene: TRBV27
J gene: TRBJ2-7

CDR3 DNA: TGTGCCAGCAGCGCTGGGGGCGAAGCCTACGAGCAGTACTTC
CDR3 protein: CASSAGGEAYEQYF
clone size: .
D gene: .
V gene: TRBV9
J gene: TRBJ2-7

CDR3 DNA: TGTGCCAGCAGCTTCCTAGCGGGAGGGCCCTATGAGCAGTTCTTC
CDR3 protein: CASSFLAGGPYEQFF
clone size: .
D gene: TRBD2
V gene: TRBV7-2
J gene: TRBJ2-1

CDR3 DNA: TGCGCCAGCAGCTTGGCTGCAGGGTGGAACACTGAAGCTTTCTTT
CDR3 protein: CASSLAAGWNTEAFF
clone size: .
D gene: .
V gene: TRBV5-1
J gene: TRBJ1-1

CDR3 DNA: TGTGCCAGCAGGGGCACGCGGCAGGGAGGGTACGAGCAGTACTTC
CDR3 protein: CASRGTRQGGYEQYF
clone size: .
D gene: TRBD2
V gene: TRBV6-5
J gene: TRBJ2-7

CDR3 DNA: TGTGCCAGCAGCTTTCGGGGAACCGGGGAGCTGTTTTTT
CDR3 protein: CASSFRGTGELFF
clone size: .
D gene: .
V gene: TRBV11-1
J gene: TRBJ2-2

CDR3 DNA: TGTGCCAGCAGTTTGGGGCGTAGCTCCTACAATGAGCAGTTCTTC
CDR3 protein: CASSLGRSSYNEQFF
clone size: .
D gene: .
V gene: TRBV28
J gene: TRBJ2-1

CDR3 DNA: TGTGCCAGTAGTATAGTCGGGGGAAGCAATCAGCCCCAGCATTTT
CDR3 protein: CASSIVGGSNQPQHF
clone size: once
D gene: .
V gene: TRBV19
J gene: TRBJ1-5

CDR3 DNA: TGTGCCAGCAGTTACCTGGGAGGACAAGAGACCCAGTACTTC
CDR3 protein: CASSYLGGQETQYF
clone size: .
D gene: .
V gene: TRBV6-5
J gene: TRBJ2-5

CDR3 DNA: TGTGCCAGCAGCTTAGAGGCGGTCCAAGAGACCCAGTACTTC
CDR3 protein: CASSLEAVQETQYF
clone size: .
D gene: .
V gene: TRBV7-9
J gene: TRBJ2-5

CDR3 DNA: TGTGCCAGCACCGTGGACAGGGGGCGAAACGAGCAGTACTTC
CDR3 protein: CASTVDRGRNEQYF
clone size: .
D gene: TRBD1
V gene: TRBV6-5
J gene: TRBJ2-7

CDR3 DNA: TGTGCCAGCAGCCAAGAGGGAGGCGCCCAGTACTTC
CDR3 protein: CASSQEGGAQYF
clone size: .
D gene: .
V gene: TRBV4-2
J gene: TRBJ2-5

CDR3 DNA: TGTGCCTGGGAATCGTCTTATACTGAGGGACAGGGGGTCTACAATGAGCAGTTCTTC
CDR3 protein: CAWESSYTEGQGVYNEQFF
clone size: .
D gene: TRBD1
V gene: TRBV30
J gene: TRBJ2-1

CDR3 DNA: TGTGCCAGTAGCATAATGGGGCAGGCGTACCAAGAGACCCAGTACTTC
CDR3 protein: CASSIMGQAYQETQYF
clone size: .
D gene: .
V gene: TRBV19
J gene: TRBJ2-5

CDR3 DNA: TGTGCCAGCAGCGCGGACAGGGCTAGCTATGGCTACACCTTC
CDR3 protein: CASSADRASYGYTF
clone size: .
D gene: TRBD1
V gene: TRBV7-2
J gene: TRBJ1-2

CDR3 DNA: TGTGCCAGCAGCTTAGGAGGGTCCTCTCACTATGGCTACACCTTC
CDR3 protein: CASSLGGSSHYGYTF
clone size: .
D gene: .
V gene: TRBV7-2
J gene: TRBJ1-2

CDR3 DNA: TGCGCCAGCAGCCAAGAGGGAGGGGTTTTTGGAAACACCATATATTTT
CDR3 protein: CASSQEGGVFGNTIYF
clone size: .
D gene: .
V gene: TRBV4-1
J gene: TRBJ1-3

CDR3 DNA: TGTGCCACCAGTGACGTACAGGGTGACAATCAGCCCCAGCATTTT
CDR3 protein: CATSDVQGDNQPQHF
clone size: .
D gene: .
V gene: TRBV24-1
J gene: TRBJ1-5

CDR3 DNA: TGTGCCAGCAGCGTTACAGGGTCTGTCAATCAGCCCCAGCATTTT
CDR3 protein: CASSVTGSVNQPQHF
clone size: once
D gene: .
V gene: TRBV9
J gene: TRBJ1-5

CDR3 DNA: TGCAGCGGCTATTCCAACTATGGCTACACCTTC
CDR3 protein: CSGYSNYGYTF
clone size: .
D gene: .
V gene: TRBV29-1
J gene: TRBJ1-2

CDR3 DNA: TGTGCCAGCAGCTTGGCGACGGAGGTCTATGGCTACACCTTC
CDR3 protein: CASSLATEVYGYTF
clone size: .
D gene: .
V gene: TRBV5-4
J gene: TRBJ1-2

CDR3 DNA: TGCGCCAGCAGCTTTGGGGGGCGCGGGGGTGGCCACGAGCAGTACTTC
CDR3 protein: CASSFGGRGGGHEQYF
clone size: .
D gene: .
V gene: TRBV5-1
J gene: TRBJ2-7

CDR3 DNA: TGCAGCGTTGAATTCGGGACTAGCAGATACAATGAGCAGTTCTTC
CDR3 protein: CSVEFGTSRYNEQFF
clone size: .
D gene: TRBD2
V gene: TRBV29-1
J gene: TRBJ2-1

CDR3 DNA: TGTGCCACCAGCAGAGATCCGACAGGCATACAAGAGACCCAGTACTTC
CDR3 protein: CATSRDPTGIQETQYF
clone size: .
D gene: .
V gene: TRBV15
J gene: TRBJ2-5

CDR3 DNA: TGCAGCGTTGGTTTTGGGGACAGCCTAAATTCACCCCTCCACTTT
CDR3 protein: CSVGFGDSLNSPLHF
clone size: .
D gene: TRBD1
V gene: TRBV29-1
J gene: TRBJ1-6

CDR3 DNA: TGTGCCAGCAGACTAGACGTAGCGGGAGACTACAATGAGCAGTTCTTC
CDR3 protein: CASRLDVAGDYNEQFF
clone size: .
D gene: TRBD2
V gene: TRBV4-2
J gene: TRBJ2-1

CDR3 DNA: TGTGCCAGCAGCCAAGATGGGGGCCCCTATAGCAATCAGCCCCAGCATTTT
CDR3 protein: CASSQDGGPYSNQPQHF
clone size: .
D gene: .
V gene: TRBV4-2
J gene: TRBJ1-5